These T cell receptor beta chains were read from a single sample in a study of T cell changes during pregnancy in multiple sclerosis. Sequenced by immunoSEQ multiplex PCR; TCRdb stores in-frame clones only, minus some. Of 65,000 to 95,000 clones listed, about 91% were seen once; the top ten hold approximately 2%. Sequencing was performed on peripheral blood, taken before pregnancy. These receptors originate from a female donor with multiple sclerosis, enrolled in a pregnancy study. The CDR3 runs from the conserved cysteine through the conserved F or W. Fields, in order: J gene, V gene, CDR3 length, D gene, clone size, CDR3 DNA, CDR3 protein. A D gene is named only where the DNA matches it firmly. Clone size is stated in some rows and not others, as once, few, many or a class when expanded.

J: TRBJ1-2
V: TRBV11-2
length: 13
D: NA
size: NA
DNA: TGTGCCAGCAGCTTAGACAAATTCTATGGCTACACCTTC
CDR3: CASSLDKFYGYTF

J: TRBJ2-3
V: TRBV4-3
length: 15
D: TRBD1
size: NA
DNA: TGCGCCAGCAGCGCCGGGACAGGGGTATCAGATACGCAGTATTTT
CDR3: CASSAGTGVSDTQYF

J: TRBJ1-2
V: TRBV28
length: 14
D: NA
size: NA
DNA: TGTGCCAGCAGTTTAGCAGGGTCCAACTATGGCTACACCTTC
CDR3: CASSLAGSNYGYTF

J: TRBJ1-6
V: TRBV28
length: 15
D: TRBD1
size: medium-sized
DNA: TGTGCCAGCAGTCCACCCGACAGGGCTAGCTCACCCCTCCACTTT
CDR3: CASSPPDRASSPLHF

J: TRBJ2-7
V: TRBV12-5
length: 14
D: NA
size: NA
DNA: TGTGCTAGTGGTTTGTTTCCTAGTTCCTACGAGCAGTACTTC
CDR3: CASGLFPSSYEQYF

J: TRBJ1-1
V: TRBV10-2
length: 13
D: NA
size: NA
DNA: TGCGCCAGCGTGGGGCGTGTGAACACTGAAGCTTTCTTT
CDR3: CASVGRVNTEAFF

J: TRBJ1-1
V: TRBV18
length: 13
D: NA
size: NA
DNA: TGTGCCAGCCTCGGACAGATGAACACTGAAGCTTTCTTT
CDR3: CASLGQMNTEAFF

J: TRBJ1-2
V: TRBV2
length: 13
D: NA
size: NA
DNA: TGTGCCAGCAGTGTCACCCAGGGGTTGGGCTACACCTTC
CDR3: CASSVTQGLGYTF

J: TRBJ1-5
V: TRBV19
length: 14
D: NA
size: NA
DNA: TGTGCCAGTAGTATACGGGGGAGCAATCAGCCCCAGCATTTT
CDR3: CASSIRGSNQPQHF

J: TRBJ2-1
V: TRBV19
length: 14
D: NA
size: NA
DNA: TGTGCCAGTAGTATTCGAGGGATCGACAATGAGCAGTTCTTC
CDR3: CASSIRGIDNEQFF

J: TRBJ2-3
V: TRBV4-1
length: 15
D: TRBD2
size: NA
DNA: TGCGCCAGCAGCCATTCTAGCGGGGGCGGGGATACGCAGTATTTT
CDR3: CASSHSSGGGDTQYF

J: TRBJ2-7
V: TRBV6-5
length: 13
D: NA
size: NA
DNA: TGTGCCAGCGGCCGGGACAACTCCTACGAGCAGTACTTC
CDR3: CASGRDNSYEQYF

J: TRBJ1-1
V: TRBV11-2
length: 14
D: TRBD1
size: NA
DNA: TGTGCCAGCAGATCCACAGGGGGGTTCCCTGAAGCTTTCTTT
CDR3: CASRSTGGFPEAFF

J: TRBJ1-1
V: TRBV18
length: 14
D: NA
size: NA
DNA: TGTGCCAGCTCAACCAGGGACATGAACACTGAAGCTTTCTTT
CDR3: CASSTRDMNTEAFF

J: TRBJ2-1
V: TRBV12-5
length: 14
D: NA
size: NA
DNA: TGTGCTAGTGGGAGAACAGGGAACTACAATGAGCAGTTCTTC
CDR3: CASGRTGNYNEQFF

J: TRBJ1-4
V: TRBV7-9
length: 19
D: NA
size: NA
DNA: TGTGCCAGCAGCCCTGGAGCCCATTATACGGGATCAACTAATGAAAAACTGTTTTTT
CDR3: CASSPGAHYTGSTNEKLFF

J: TRBJ1-3
V: TRBV25-1
length: 14
D: NA
size: NA
DNA: TGTGCCAGCAGTGTACAGGGCTCTGGAAACACCATATATTTT
CDR3: CASSVQGSGNTIYF

J: TRBJ1-2
V: TRBV5-4
length: 15
D: TRBD1
size: once
DNA: TGTGCCAGCAGCTTACGACAGGGACCCAACTATGGCTACACCTTC
CDR3: CASSLRQGPNYGYTF

J: TRBJ2-1
V: TRBV5-4
length: 16
D: TRBD2
size: NA
DNA: TGTGCCAGCAGCTCTGGTGCGGCGGGGGCCTACAATGAGCAGTTCTTC
CDR3: CASSSGAAGAYNEQFF

J: TRBJ2-7
V: TRBV13
length: 14
D: NA
size: NA
DNA: TGTGCCAGCAGCTTAGCCCCAGGGGACTACGAGCAGTACTTC
CDR3: CASSLAPGDYEQYF

J: TRBJ1-2
V: TRBV4-1
length: 13
D: NA
size: NA
DNA: TGCGCCAGCAGCCCAGGGTTGAACTATGGCTACACCTTC
CDR3: CASSPGLNYGYTF

J: TRBJ2-7
V: TRBV30
length: 15
D: TRBD2
size: NA
DNA: TGTGCCTGGAGTGTGGGACTAGCGGGTCCATACGAGCAGTACTTC
CDR3: CAWSVGLAGPYEQYF

J: TRBJ1-2
V: TRBV6-1
length: 15
D: TRBD1
size: NA
DNA: TGTGCCAGCAGCCCTAGGGACAGGGGTTCCTATGGCTACACCTTC
CDR3: CASSPRDRGSYGYTF

J: TRBJ2-3
V: TRBV6-4
length: 14
D: TRBD2
size: NA
DNA: TGTGCCAGCAGTGAGCGGGGGGGCACAGATACGCAGTATTTT
CDR3: CASSERGGTDTQYF

J: TRBJ1-6
V: TRBV4-2
length: 21
D: NA
size: NA
DNA: TGTGCCAGCAGCCGCGGGGAGGCTTTTCCCTGGGCGGTGATCCCGGGGTCACCCCTCCACTTT
CDR3: CASSRGEAFPWAVIPGSPLHF

J: TRBJ2-2
V: TRBV7-2
length: 16
D: TRBD1
size: NA
DNA: TGTGCCAGCAGCTTAGACTGGGACAGGGGCACCGGGGAGCTGTTTTTT
CDR3: CASSLDWDRGTGELFF

J: TRBJ2-1
V: TRBV9
length: 15
D: NA
size: NA
DNA: TGTGCCAGCAGCGCCCGGGACTTGGTCTACAATGAGCAGTTCTTC
CDR3: CASSARDLVYNEQFF

J: TRBJ2-2
V: TRBV5-6
length: 14
D: TRBD1
size: NA
DNA: TGTGCCAGCAGCGCTTACAGGGGGACCGGGGAGCTGTTTTTT
CDR3: CASSAYRGTGELFF

J: TRBJ1-4
V: TRBV4-1
length: 13
D: NA
size: NA
DNA: TGCGCCAGCAGCCAAGGCCCGAGGGAAAAACTGTTTTTT
CDR3: CASSQGPREKLFF